The rows below give T cell receptor beta chains drawn from one sample of a study of shared T cell receptors in the human thymus. Sequencing was performed with immunoSEQ multiplex PCR; in TCRdb, only in-frame clones are kept and a portion is missing. The data hold more than 300,000 clones, with just under 95% observed a single time. The specimen was thymocytes. These receptors came from a human donor. The CDR3 runs from the conserved cysteine through the conserved F or W. D genes are given only for firm matches. Some rows mark clone size as missing; the rest say once, few, many or name a class of expanded clone.

DNA: TGTGCCAGCAGTCTAGCGGGAGTGGACAATGAGCAGTTCTTC
CDR3: CASSLAGVDNEQFF
J: TRBJ2-1
D: TRBD2
size: .
V: TRBV6-1

DNA: TGTGCCTGGAGTGTTTGGGACGGACAGTACGAGCAGTACTTC
CDR3: CAWSVWDGQYEQYF
J: TRBJ2-7
D: .
size: .
V: TRBV30

DNA: TGCGCCAGCAGCCAAGATAGGGGGCTAGCGGCAAACTACAATGAGCAGTTCTTC
CDR3: CASSQDRGLAANYNEQFF
J: TRBJ2-1
D: .
size: .
V: TRBV4-3

DNA: TGTGCCAGTAGTTATAGCAGGGGAGGGTCAAATCAGCCCCAGCATTTT
CDR3: CASSYSRGGSNQPQHF
J: TRBJ1-5
D: .
size: .
V: TRBV19

DNA: TGTGCCAGCAGTTTAATGGCGGGGGGTCGACGCACAGATACGCAGTATTTT
CDR3: CASSLMAGGRRTDTQYF
J: TRBJ2-3
D: TRBD2
size: .
V: TRBV27

DNA: TGTGCCAGCAGCTTGATGGGTGGGAGGGGCGATGAGCAGTTCTTC
CDR3: CASSLMGGRGDEQFF
J: TRBJ2-1
D: TRBD2
size: .
V: TRBV11-3

DNA: TGTGCCAGCAGCTCGGGACCTATTAACACTGAAGCTTTCTTT
CDR3: CASSSGPINTEAFF
J: TRBJ1-1
D: .
size: .
V: TRBV5-6

DNA: TGTGCCAGTAGTATAGTGGCAGGATGGGGAGATACGCAGTATTTT
CDR3: CASSIVAGWGDTQYF
J: TRBJ2-3
D: .
size: .
V: TRBV19

DNA: TGTGCCAGCAGCCCCAGACAGTTCTACTATGGCTACACCTTC
CDR3: CASSPRQFYYGYTF
J: TRBJ1-2
D: .
size: .
V: TRBV14

DNA: TGTGCCAGCAGCTTAAGACAGCCTAGCACAGATACGCAGTATTTT
CDR3: CASSLRQPSTDTQYF
J: TRBJ2-3
D: .
size: .
V: TRBV7-2

DNA: TGTGCCAGCAGCCAAGAACGGGATCGGAGGAAGCAGTACTTC
CDR3: CASSQERDRRKQYF
J: TRBJ2-7
D: .
size: .
V: TRBV14

DNA: TGTGCCAGCAGTCTAGCGGGAGGGCCTCGGTACAATGAGCAGTTCTTC
CDR3: CASSLAGGPRYNEQFF
J: TRBJ2-1
D: TRBD2
size: .
V: TRBV28

DNA: TGCGCCAGCAGCCAAAAAGGCTGGTTCGGCGAGCAGTACTTC
CDR3: CASSQKGWFGEQYF
J: TRBJ2-7
D: .
size: .
V: TRBV4-1

DNA: TGTGCCAGCGGATCTGTAAGGCGGTATGGCTACACCTTC
CDR3: CASGSVRRYGYTF
J: TRBJ1-2
D: .
size: few
V: TRBV6-1

DNA: TGTGCCAGCAGCTTGGGCTCAGGGAGCACCGGGGAGCTGTTTTTT
CDR3: CASSLGSGSTGELFF
J: TRBJ2-2
D: .
size: .
V: TRBV5-4

DNA: TGTGCCAGCAGCTTGCCCGGGAAAGAGACCCAGTACTTC
CDR3: CASSLPGKETQYF
J: TRBJ2-5
D: .
size: .
V: TRBV5-6